The present T cell receptor (beta chain) was sequenced within a study of PD-1 blockade in classical Hodgkin lymphoma. Whole-study findings and limits: Anyone who began nivolumab under 1 year after ASCT was excluded. Partial responders and progressors had significantly lower baseline TCR diversity. By C4D1 there was a significant rise in CD4+ TCR diversity but not in CD8+ TCR diversity.

Here immunoSEQ multiplex PCR was the method, and the copy in TCRdb shows in-frame clones only, minus some. The table includes tens of thousands of clones, approximately 81% detected once. This sample's time point: cycle 4 day 1 (C4D1), after more than 5 weeks of nivolumab. The patients all showed relapse after autologous stem cell transplantation, while their brentuximab vedotin exposure varied. CD4+ T cells were purified from thawed PBMCs by negative selection. CDR1 is GTSNPN and CDR2 is SVGIG in the germline V gene (reference sequence). V was shortened by 4 bases and J by 4 bases, with 19 bases between the two germline ends. This CDR3 is 15 amino acids long. As for this clone: Its antigen is not identified.

The clonotype originates from a human donor with classical Hodgkin lymphoma. This sequence joins TRBV30 and TRBJ1-2; D uncertain. The material was CD4+ T cells from blood, obtained before the fourth cycle of nivolumab. In DNA form, the CDR3 reads TGTGCCTGGACCATCAAAGCGGGTGAACTCTATGGCTACACCTTC. Translation: CAWTIKAGELYGYTF. The variable domain in full, with the rest retrieved from reference TRBV30 and TRBJ1-2, is SQTIHQWPATLVQPVGSPLSLECTVEGTSNPNLYWYRQAAGRGLQLLFYSVGIGQISSEVPQNLSASRPQDRQFILSSKKLLLSDSGFYLCAWTIKAGELYGYTFGSGTRLTVV.